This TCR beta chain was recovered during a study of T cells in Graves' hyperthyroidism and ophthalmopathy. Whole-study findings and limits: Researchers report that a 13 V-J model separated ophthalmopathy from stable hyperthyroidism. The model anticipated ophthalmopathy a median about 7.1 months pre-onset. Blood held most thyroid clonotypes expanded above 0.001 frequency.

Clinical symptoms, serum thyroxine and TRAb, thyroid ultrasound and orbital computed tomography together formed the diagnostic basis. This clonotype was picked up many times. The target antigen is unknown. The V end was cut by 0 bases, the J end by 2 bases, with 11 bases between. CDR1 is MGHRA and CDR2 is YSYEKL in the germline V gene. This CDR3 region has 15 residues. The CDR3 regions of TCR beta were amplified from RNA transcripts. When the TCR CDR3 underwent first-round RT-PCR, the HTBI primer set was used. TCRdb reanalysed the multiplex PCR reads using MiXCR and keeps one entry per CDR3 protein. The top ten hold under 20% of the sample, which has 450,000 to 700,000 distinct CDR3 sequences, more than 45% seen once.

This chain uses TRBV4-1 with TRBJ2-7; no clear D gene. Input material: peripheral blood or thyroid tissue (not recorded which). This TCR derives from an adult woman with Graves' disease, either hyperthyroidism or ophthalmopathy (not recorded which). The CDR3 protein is CASSQDGMKTYEQYF. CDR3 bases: TGCGCCAGCAGCCAAGATGGGATGAAAACCTACGAGCAGTACTTC.